This TCR beta chain was identified during a study of T cell responses to AZD1222 COVID-19 vaccine. The repertoire was sequenced with immunoSEQ multiplex PCR; TCRdb's copy has only in-frame clones and lacks some. The data show about 120,000 clones, with around 93% seen just once and approximately 7.9% held by the top ten. Study conclusions and caveats: Just a handful of AZD1222 recipients were seropositive at baseline.

The CDR3 consists of 15 residues. Looked up from germline, CDR1 is SGHDN and CDR2 is FVKESK. The V segment lost 4 bases and the J segment 8 bases; nucleotides outside the gene matches: 10. Of note for this clone: Its matching antigen is unknown.

Sample: peripheral blood, taken 28 days after the second AZD1222 dose. This chain uses TRBV14 with TRBJ2-7, with TRBD1 matching 11 bases. The sequence was collected from an adult who received the AZD1222 COVID-19 vaccine. CDR3 amino acids: CASSLGQGAYYKQYF. The CDR3 region has the DNA TGTGCCAGCAGCCTTGGACAGGGGGCTTATTATAAGCAGTACTTC.